The 5 T cell receptor beta chains below were found in one sample sequenced in a study of Ad26.COV2.S vaccination and SARS-CoV-2 variants. Libraries were prepared by immunoSEQ multiplex PCR; TCRdb keeps only in-frame clonotypes and omits some of them. The sample gives about 350,000 clones, roughly nine tenths of which show up once; 3.9% is in the top ten. The material sequenced was peripheral blood, taken after recovery from COVID-19. These receptors all come from a human donor who had recovered from COVID-19.

V usage is TRBV4-1 and J usage is TRBJ2-7; 8 nucleotides line up with TRBD1. CDR1 is MGHRA and CDR2 is YSYEKL in the germline V gene. CDR3 length: 16 amino acids. V lost 0 bases to trimming and J lost 3 bases; unmatched junction nucleotides: 7. The CDR3 is CASSQDPRTGLYEQYF. Here the CDR3 DNA reads TGCGCCAGCAGCCAAGATCCAAGGACAGGGCTCTACGAGCAGTACTTC.

The chain joins TRBV5-3 to TRBJ1-2; 8 bases line up with TRBD1. TRBV5-3 is an ORF for which the function is uncertain. J gave up 7 bases and V 1 base, and 12 bases lay outside the gene matches. This CDR3 spans 16 amino acids. Written as DNA, the CDR3 is TGTGCCAGAAGCTTGAGGGTTCTGGACAGGGCGTTTGGCTACACCTTC. Protein sequence: CARSLRVLDRAFGYTF.

This chain connects TRBV3-1 (or the pseudogene TRBV3-2) to TRBJ2-7; D not resolved. V was pared by 0 bases and J by 8 bases, with 8 bases between. Germline CDR1 reads LGHDT; CDR2 reads YNNKEL (reference sequence). The CDR3 is made up of 12 amino acids. The CDR3 coding sequence is TGTGCCAGCAGCCAAGAGCCCCCTAAGCAGTACTTC. This codes for CASSQEPPKQYF.

On this clone: The same CDR3 arises from other DNA sequences in this sample as well. The gene calls are TRBV6-5 and TRBJ2-2, with D possibly TRBD1 on 6 matching bases. This CDR3 comprises 13 residues. V was shortened by 6 bases and J by 5 bases, with 10 bases between the two germline ends. Germline V lookup: CDR1 MNHEY, CDR2 SVGAGI. The CDR3 DNA follows: TGTGCCAGCAGAAGAGGGGGAACCGGGGAGCTGTTTTTT. This sequence encodes CASRRGGTGELFF.

The CDR3 coding sequence is TGTGCCAGCAGCGGCAGCCAGGGGCCCTACGAGCAGTACTTC. The encoded protein is CASSGSQGPYEQYF. The V gene is TRBV5-6, the J gene TRBJ2-7, with a weak D call TRBD1 (6 bases). The CDR3 contains 14 residues. The germline V gene encodes CDR1 SGHDT and CDR2 YYEEEE. Trimming stripped 4 bases from V and 2 bases from J, with 13 bases between.